The T cell receptor beta chain described here comes from a study of blood T cell repertoires in COVID-19. Overall study context: Samples taken during acute and convalescent COVID-19 were collected in the United States, Italy and Spain. In each case, the material was cDNA or gDNA derived from T cells, B-cell-depleted T cells, or PBMCs.

Per the original methods: Amplification of reference gene primers provided the estimated nucleated cell counts. Method: immunoSEQ multiplex PCR; TCRdb's copy keeps in-frame clones and lacks some. The DNA was the basis for D and trimming; V, J and clone size are from that table. Of hundreds of thousands of clones listed, around nine tenths were seen once; the top ten hold around 3.5%. A single count supports this clone. The CDR3 contains 15 residues. Germline trimming cut 1 base from V and 8 bases from J; bases unmatched to any gene: 7. Germline CDR1 SGHTA, CDR2 FQGNSA. This receptor was obtained from a woman aged 18-30 years who had recovered from COVID-19. The V gene is TRBV7-2, the J gene TRBJ2-1; the match to TRBD2 covers 8 bases. Sample: peripheral blood. The CDR3 protein is CASSLGGLGGDEQFF. Written as DNA, the CDR3 is TGTGCCAGCAGCTTAGGGGGACTAGGAGGGGATGAGCAGTTCTTC.